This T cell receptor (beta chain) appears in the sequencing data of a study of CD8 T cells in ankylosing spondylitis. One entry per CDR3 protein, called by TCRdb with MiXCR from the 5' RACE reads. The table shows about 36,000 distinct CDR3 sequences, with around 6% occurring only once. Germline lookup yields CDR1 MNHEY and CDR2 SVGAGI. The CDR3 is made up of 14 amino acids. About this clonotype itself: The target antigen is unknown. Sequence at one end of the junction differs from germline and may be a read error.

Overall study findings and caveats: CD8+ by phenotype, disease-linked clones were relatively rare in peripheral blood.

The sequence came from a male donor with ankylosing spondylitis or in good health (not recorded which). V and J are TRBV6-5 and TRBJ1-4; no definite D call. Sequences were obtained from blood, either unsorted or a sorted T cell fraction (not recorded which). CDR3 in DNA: TGTACCAGCAGTTACGAAGGGTCAGGTGAAACACTGTTTTTT. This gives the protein CTSSYEGSGETLFF.